The 27 T cell receptor beta chains below come from one sample, sequenced in a study of T-cell reconstitution after alpha-beta-depleted transplantation in children. Unique molecular identifiers were incorporated when the TCRbeta library was constructed. TCRdb ran MiXCR on the PCR reads and lists one entry per CDR3 protein. The sample yields some 840,000 distinct CDR3 sequences, less than 20% seen once. Source: PBMCs, mostly from graft donor cells, taken 360 days after TCRalphabeta/CD19-depleted stem cell transplant. The receptors derive from a male patient under 18 who had a stem cell transplant for acute lymphoblastic leukemia, so the T cells may come from the graft donor.

This clonotype was recorded a few times. The chain combines TRBV7-6 with TRBJ2-7, with unresolved D. V lost 7 bases and J 5 bases, leaving 12 bases between the germline ends. The CDR3 consists of 12 residues. Germline loops: CDR1 SGHVS, CDR2 FNYEAQ. The CDR3 here is CASTRLLNEQYF. The DNA of the CDR3 is TGTGCCAGCACCCGACTCTTGAACGAGCAGTACTTC.

This clonotype was detected only a few times. The V and J genes are TRBV7-9 and TRBJ2-2; D not certain. The CDR3 runs 10 residues. Looked up from germline, CDR1 is SEHNR and CDR2 is FQNEAQ (reference sequence). The CDR3, as DNA: TGTGCTCAGCCCACCGGGGAGCTGTTTTTT. Translation: CAQPTGELFF. Full variable domain (missing parts from reference TRBV7-9 and TRBJ2-2): DTGVSQNPRHKITKRGQNVTFRCDPISEHNRLYWYRQTLGQGPEFLTYFQNEAQLEKSRLLSDRFSAERPKGSFSTLEIQRTEQGDSAMYLCAQPTGELFFGEGSRLTVL.

The chain combines TRBV15 with TRBJ2-5; no clear D. CDR1 and CDR2 from the germline V gene are LNHNV and YYDKDF (reference sequence). Trimming took 5 bases from V and 2 from J, leaving 15 bases between them. The CDR3 runs 15 residues. CDR3 residues: CATSRPPLAQETQYF. For the CDR3, the DNA is TGTGCCACCAGCCGGCCGCCCCTTGCACAAGAGACCCAGTACTTC. Full variable domain (remainder filled in from reference TRBV15 and TRBJ2-5): DAMVIQNPRYQVTQFGKPVTLSCSQTLNHNVMYWYQQKSSQAPKLLFHYYDKDFNNEADTPDNFQSRRPNTSFCFLDIRSPGLGDTAMYLCATSRPPLAQETQYFGPGTRLLVL.

The chain uses TRBV3-1 and TRBJ2-2, with D perhaps TRBD2 (5 bases). V was pared by 3 bases and J by 7 bases, with 12 bases between. In germline, CDR1 is LGHDT, CDR2 YNNKEL (reference sequence). The CDR3 contains 14 residues. CDR3 sequence (DNA): TGTGCCAGCAGCCACTACACGGGGAACGGGGAGCTGTTTTTT. This codes for CASSHYTGNGELFF.

The chain joins TRBV4-2 to TRBJ2-5; 10 nucleotides match TRBD2. CDR3 length: 19 residues. Looked up from germline, CDR1 is LGHNA and CDR2 is YNFKEQ. With 1 base clipped from V and 5 bases from J, the junction kept 16 bases outside the gene matches. DNA for the CDR3: TGTGCCAGCAGCCAAGGAGGGGGTTTTTCTAGCGGGAGCTGGGAGACCCAGTACTTC. It is translated as CASSQGGGFSSGSWETQYF.

This clonotype was found a few times. The chain links TRBV20-1 to TRBJ1-4; TRBD1 might be the D (6 bases). The CDR3 has 14 amino acids. From germline, CDR1 is DFQATT and CDR2 SNEGSKA (reference sequence). The V gene lost 6 bases and the J gene lost 11 bases, with 22 bases spanning the gap. CDR3 sequence (DNA): TGCAGTGCCCCCCGGGGGGGGGGCGCGGGTAAACTGTTTTTT. It encodes CSAPRGGGAGKLFF.

This clonotype has just a few counts. The genes are TRBV10-3 and TRBJ2-7, with D possibly being TRBD2 (6 bases). Per the germline V gene, CDR1 is ENHRY and CDR2 is SYGVKD. Trimming left V 5 bases short and J 2 bases short, with 13 bases between. The CDR3 runs 14 residues. The CDR3 nucleotides are TGTGCCATCAGTAGGGACTTTGGACCCTACGAGCAGTACTTC. This encodes CAISRDFGPYEQYF.

The table lists this clonotype with many counts. The chain couples TRBV5-1 to TRBJ1-1; 10 bases agree with TRBD1. The CDR3 is 14 amino acids. The V and J ends lost 3 bases and 5 bases, in that order; junction bases with no gene match: 4. Per germline, CDR1 SGHRS and CDR2 YFSETQ. The CDR3 DNA sequence: TGCGCCAGCAGCTGGGGACAGGGGTATACTGAAGCTTTCTTT. This codes for CASSWGQGYTEAFF.

This clonotype was found a few times. The chain carries TRBV5-1 and TRBJ1-2; no clear D gene. Germline V gene data show CDR1 as SGHRS and CDR2 as YFSETQ. V was cut by 3 bases and J by 9 bases, with 15 bases left in between. This CDR3 has 13 amino acids. The CDR3 reads CASSSGIGDRYTF. In DNA, the CDR3 is TGCGCCAGCAGCTCCGGGATTGGGGATCGCTACACCTTC.

V gene TRBV6-5 combines with J gene TRBJ2-1; 10 bases align to TRBD2. The CDR3 is 17 amino acids. Germline trimming cut 5 bases from V and 6 bases from J; bases unmatched to any gene: 13. The germline V gene encodes CDR1 MNHEY and CDR2 SVGAGI. CDR3 protein: CASSTRNLAGVPNEQFF. The CDR3 bases are TGTGCCAGCAGTACCCGAAATCTAGCGGGAGTCCCCAATGAGCAGTTCTTC.

The V and J genes are TRBV18 and TRBJ2-1; D not resolved. The ends were cut back, 3 bases at V and 8 bases at J, with 11 bases in the middle. The CDR3 loop spans 13 amino acids. Germline V gene sequence: CDR1 KGHSH, CDR2 LQKENI. The CDR3: CASSPSPFDEQFF. As DNA, the CDR3 is TGTGCCAGCTCACCGTCACCCTTTGATGAGCAGTTCTTC.

In its sample, this clonotype was seen many times. V and J are TRBV29-1 and TRBJ2-1; the match to TRBD1 covers 9 bases. This CDR3 contains 14 residues. Germline CDR1 reads SQVTM; CDR2 reads ANQGSEA. Trimming cost V 3 bases and J 8 bases; bases outside gene matches: 8. The CDR3 spells CSVDRTGEFYEQFF. The CDR3, as DNA: TGCAGCGTTGACAGGACAGGGGAATTCTATGAGCAGTTCTTC.

V and J are TRBV12-3 or TRBV12-4 and TRBJ2-5; D is unresolved. This CDR3 has 15 amino acids. V lost 5 bases to trimming and J lost 2 bases, with 15 bases between them. Here the CDR3 reads CASSPGFAGQETQYF. CDR3 sequence (DNA): TGTGCCAGCAGTCCTGGGTTTGCAGGTCAAGAGACCCAGTACTTC.

V usage is TRBV12-3 or TRBV12-4 and J usage is TRBJ2-7; D remains unclear. The CDR3 has 12 amino acids. V was shortened by 8 bases and J by 6 bases, with 14 bases between the two germline ends. In DNA form, the CDR3 reads TGTGCCAGCTCGCGCGGTGTGGGCGAGCAGTACTTC. It codes for CASSRGVGEQYF.

This clonotype was detected a few times. The V call is TRBV25-1, the J call TRBJ2-5; no reliable D call. With 0 bases removed from V and 5 bases from J, the gap between germline ends came to 7 bases. This CDR3 has 13 amino acids. Germline CDR1 and CDR2: MGHDK and SYGVNS. As DNA, the CDR3 is TGTGCCAGCAGTGAATATCTCCGGGAGACCCAGTACTTC. Amino acid sequence: CASSEYLRETQYF.

This clonotype showed up many times. The chain employs TRBV7-3 and TRBJ2-1, with 8 bases identical to TRBD2. Germline CDR1 SGHTA, CDR2 FQGTGA. With 3 bases clipped from V and 7 bases from J, the junction kept 2 bases outside the gene matches. This CDR3 comprises 13 residues. For the CDR3, the DNA is TGTGCCAGCAGCTTGACTAGCGCAAATGAGCAGTTCTTC. Amino acids: CASSLTSANEQFF. The whole variable domain, remainder taken from reference TRBV7-3 and TRBJ2-1, is GAGVSQTPSNKVTEKGKYVELRCDPISGHTALYWYRQSLGQGPEFLIYFQGTGAADDSGLPNDRFFAVRPEGSVSTLKIQRTERGDSAVYLCASSLTSANEQFFGPGTRLTVL.

V usage is TRBV20-1 and J usage is TRBJ2-1; 9 bases are shared with TRBD1. The V and J ends lost 0 bases and 8 bases, in that order; junction bases with no gene match: 8. The CDR3 has 15 residues. Germline CDR1 DFQATT, CDR2 SNEGSKA (reference sequence). CDR3 protein: CSAREPGTGSDEQFF. CDR3 DNA: TGCAGTGCTAGAGAACCAGGGACAGGGAGCGATGAGCAGTTCTTC.

This clonotype turned up a few times. The gene calls are TRBV2 and TRBJ1-2; the match to TRBD1 covers 8 bases. The CDR3 loop spans 14 amino acids. The junction had 4 bases not matched to a gene; V was cut back by 3 bases and J by 4 bases. Germline V gene sequence: CDR1 SNHLY, CDR2 FYNNEI. The DNA of the CDR3 is TGTGCCAGCAGTGATGACAGGGGTGTCTATGGCTACACCTTC. Translation gives CASSDDRGVYGYTF.

Only a few counts were recorded for this clonotype. V usage is TRBV11-3 and J usage is TRBJ2-1, with a weak D call TRBD2 (6 bases). The CDR3 is 14 residues long. Germline V lookup: CDR1 SGHNT, CDR2 YENEEA. Trimming left V 2 bases short and J 7 bases short, with 12 bases between. Here the CDR3 DNA reads TGTGCCAGCAGCTTAACTAGGGACTTAAATGAGCAGTTCTTC. As protein: CASSLTRDLNEQFF.

The rearrangement uses TRBV20-1 and TRBJ1-1; the D gene is possibly TRBD1 (6 bases). Germline V gives CDR1 DFQATT, CDR2 SNEGSKA (reference sequence). The CDR3 loop spans 13 amino acids. The CDR3 region has the DNA TGCAGCGTCTACAGGGATCTGAACACTGAAGCTTTCTTT. Residues: CSVYRDLNTEAFF.

V gene TRBV12-3 or TRBV12-4 combines with J gene TRBJ2-1, with TRBD2 identical over 8 bases. After removal of 5 bases from V and 13 bases from J, the junction contained 10 bases not matched to a gene. The CDR3 is 13 amino acids. DNA for the CDR3: TGTGCCAGCAGTGACGCCCTAGCGGGTCACCAGTTCTTC. It is translated as CASSDALAGHQFF.

This clonotype was observed at least ten times. J is TRBJ2-1 and V is TRBV29-1; 7 nucleotides align to TRBD1. The CDR3 contains 14 residues. V lost 5 bases, J lost 4 bases, and 8 bases stayed unmatched. Germline CDR1 reads SQVTM; CDR2 reads ANQGSEA. This chain's CDR3 is CSVNDRVPYNEQFF. In DNA form, the CDR3 reads TGCAGCGTTAACGACAGGGTTCCTTACAATGAGCAGTTCTTC.

This rearrangement joins TRBV29-1 to TRBJ2-5; D is unclear. Trimming shortened V by 7 bases and J by 1 base, and 7 bases separated the two germline ends. The CDR3 totals 11 residues. Germline V gene sequence: CDR1 SQVTM, CDR2 ANQGSEA. This chain's CDR3 is CSGDTQETQYF. CDR3 in DNA: TGCAGCGGAGACACCCAAGAGACCCAGTACTTC.

This clonotype was picked up a small number of times. The rearrangement uses TRBV7-2 and TRBJ2-7; tentative D call: TRBD1 (5 bases). The CDR3 spans 12 residues. Trimming removed 6 bases from V and 4 bases from J, with 10 bases in between. Germline assignment: CDR1 SGHTA and CDR2 FQGNSA. CDR3 bases: TGTGCCAGCAGTTTGGACATGTACGAGCAGTACTTC. It translates to CASSLDMYEQYF.

The chain recombines TRBV10-3 with TRBJ2-5; the D gene is possibly TRBD2 (6 bases). Trimming pared 6 bases from V and 3 bases from J, leaving 14 bases between. This CDR3 comprises 14 residues. Looked up from germline, CDR1 is ENHRY and CDR2 is SYGVKD. CDR3 bases: TGTGCCATCAGAGGAGGGATAGGCGAAGAGACCCAGTACTTC. It translates to CAIRGGIGEETQYF.

Ten or more counts support this clonotype. This chain links TRBV2 with TRBJ2-3; 12 bases align to TRBD2. The junction had 2 bases not matched to a gene; V was cut back by 9 bases and J by 4 bases. CDR1 SNHLY and CDR2 FYNNEI come from the germline V gene. The CDR3 covers 13 residues. The CDR3 loop is CARTSGRPDTQYF. DNA of the CDR3: TGTGCCAGGACTAGCGGGAGACCAGATACGCAGTATTTT.

This clonotype was detected ten times or more. The chain joins TRBV5-1 to TRBJ2-5; D is ambiguous. Trimming shortened V by 5 bases and J by 2 bases, and 4 bases separated the two germline ends. Per germline, CDR1 SGHRS and CDR2 YFSETQ. CDR3 length: 11 residues. The CDR3 region is CASRYQETQYF. The CDR3 DNA sequence: TGCGCCAGCAGGTATCAAGAGACCCAGTACTTC. Filled out from reference TRBV5-1 and TRBJ2-5, the complete variable domain reads KAGVTQTPRYLIKTRGQQVTLSCSPISGHRSVSWYQQTPGQGLQFLFEYFSETQRNKGNFPGRFSGRQFSNSRSEMNVSTLELGDSALYLCASRYQETQYFGPGTRLLVL.